This TCR beta chain came from a study of blood T cell repertoires in COVID-19. Study-level information: Sites in the United States, Italy and Spain provided acute and convalescent COVID-19 samples. Sample material is recorded as cDNA or gDNA derived from T cells, B-cell-depleted T cells, or PBMCs.

The authors' processing: Reference gene primers were amplified, and this amplification served to estimate nucleated cell counts. Libraries were prepared by immunoSEQ multiplex PCR; TCRdb keeps only in-frame clonotypes and omits some of them. The D gene and trimming were derived from the DNA, and the V and J assignments and clone size from that table. The data hold about 98,000 clones, with about 80% observed a single time. The V gene lost 6 bases and the J gene lost 9 bases, with 15 bases spanning the gap. The CDR3 length is 13 residues. Germline V CDR1 and CDR2: SNHLY, FYNNEI. This clonotype originated in a man between 65 and 85 years old with active or convalescent COVID-19. The specimen sequenced was peripheral blood. The chain couples TRBV2 to TRBJ1-5, with unresolved D. The CDR3 sequence: CASRRTESGPQHF. The CDR3 nucleotides are TGTGCCAGCAGAAGGACCGAAAGCGGGCCCCAGCATTTT.